This passage covers 25 T cell receptor beta chains from one sample sequenced in a study of T cells in Graves' hyperthyroidism and ophthalmopathy. What was amplified from RNA transcripts were TCR beta CDR3 regions. An initial round of RT-PCR targeting the TCR CDR3 relied on the HTBI primer set. One entry per CDR3 protein, called by TCRdb with MiXCR from the multiplex PCR reads. Here the sample spans more than 550,000 distinct CDR3 sequences, roughly 17% being singletons. The sequenced material came from blood. These TCRs come from a man aged 45-65 years with Graves' hyperthyroidism.

The V gene is TRBV24-1, the J gene TRBJ2-3, with D possibly matching TRBD1 (5 bases). CDR1 is KGHDR and CDR2 is SFDVKD in the germline V gene. The CDR3 is 16 residues long. Between the trimmed V and J ends, which lost 3 bases and 6 bases, there was a span of 18 bases. The CDR3 protein is CATSDKDRPPEDTQYF. In DNA form, the CDR3 reads TGTGCCACCAGTGATAAAGACAGACCCCCGGAGGATACGCAGTATTTT.

This clonotype was counted a few times. The chain's CDR3 is CASSSRKFRLAEGNEQFF. As DNA, the CDR3 is TGTGCCAGCAGCTCTCGTAAATTTCGCCTAGCGGAGGGTAATGAGCAGTTCTTC. This sequence joins TRBV6-1 and TRBJ2-1, with 7 bases lining up with TRBD2. The germline gives CDR1 MNHNS, CDR2 SASEGT. Unmatched junction bases numbered 21, after V lost 6 bases and J lost 7 bases. CDR3 length equals 18 residues.

This clonotype occurred a few times. This chain connects TRBV28 to TRBJ2-2, with D uncertain. This CDR3 contains 13 residues. The V gene lost 4 bases and the J gene lost 3 bases, with 6 bases spanning the gap. CDR1 is MDHEN and CDR2 is SYDVKM in the germline V gene. As DNA, the CDR3 is TGTGCCAGCAGTTCTAGACACACCGGGGAGCTGTTTTTT. Translated: CASSSRHTGELFF.

V usage is TRBV5-1 and J usage is TRBJ2-5; 9 bases align to TRBD1. The CDR3 totals 15 residues. Germline CDR1 is SGHRS and CDR2 is YFSETQ. The V and J ends lost 3 bases and 3 bases, in that order; junction bases with no gene match: 6. In DNA, the CDR3 is TGCGCCAGCAGCTACCCGGGACAGGGAGAAGAGACCCAGTACTTC. Translated: CASSYPGQGEETQYF. The full variable domain, rest sourced from reference TRBV5-1 and TRBJ2-5, is KAGVTQTPRYLIKTRGQQVTLSCSPISGHRSVSWYQQTPGQGLQFLFEYFSETQRNKGNFPGRFSGRQFSNSRSEMNVSTLELGDSALYLCASSYPGQGEETQYFGPGTRLLVL.

This clonotype has only a few counts. Mismatch with germline at one junction end may stem from a read error. The V call is TRBV7-2, the J call TRBJ2-2; D unresolved. This CDR3 comprises 13 residues. Germline CDR1 and CDR2: SGHTA and FQGNSA. CDR3 in amino acids: CAGSKPYTGELFF. CDR3 in DNA: TGTGCCGGCAGCAAGCCTTACACCGGGGAGCTGTTTTTT.

The V gene is TRBV11-2, the J gene TRBJ2-5; no definite D call. The CDR3 consists of 13 residues. Germline CDR1 is SGHAT and CDR2 is FQNNGV. V dropped 1 base and J dropped 5 bases, with 8 bases sitting between them. The CDR3 DNA is TGTGCCAGCAGCTTAGTGGTCGTGGAGACCCAGTACTTC. It translates to CASSLVVVETQYF.

This clonotype was counted between two and nine times. The J gene is TRBJ2-7, the V gene TRBV2; D perhaps matches TRBD2 (5 bases). Trimming stripped 4 bases from V and 0 bases from J, with 7 bases between. The germline gives CDR1 SNHLY, CDR2 FYNNEI. The CDR3 runs to 13 residues. The CDR3 here is CASSAGDSYEQYF. CDR3 nucleotide sequence: TGTGCCAGCAGTGCCGGGGACTCCTACGAGCAGTACTTC.

This clonotype was detected ten times or more. The V gene is TRBV11-2, the J gene TRBJ1-2, with D hard to call. The CDR3 runs 16 residues. Germline V gene data show CDR1 as SGHAT and CDR2 as FQNNGV. The V end lost 1 base, the J end lost 4 bases, and 16 bases lay between the germline ends. CDR3 DNA: TGTGCCAGCAGCTTAGGGGATCGGTCCCAACTCTATGGCTACACCTTC. Encoded protein: CASSLGDRSQLYGYTF.

This clonotype was detected many times. The CDR3 loop reads CASSEGWTSGSTDTQYF. CDR3 DNA sequence: TGTGCCAGCAGTGAAGGATGGACTAGCGGGAGCACAGATACGCAGTATTTT. The chain uses TRBV2 and TRBJ2-3; 11 bases align to TRBD2. V shed 1 base and J 0 bases; nucleotides not matched to a gene: 3. The CDR3 runs 17 residues. Germline V gives CDR1 SNHLY, CDR2 FYNNEI.

There are many counts of this clonotype. The chain joins TRBV10-3 to TRBJ1-1; D uncertain. The CDR3 is 13 amino acids. V lost 2 bases to trimming and J lost 1 base, with 5 bases between them. Germline-derived CDR1 and CDR2 are ENHRY and SYGVKD. This CDR3 is CAISEPGNTEAFF. In DNA, the CDR3 is TGTGCCATCAGTGAGCCGGGGAACACTGAAGCTTTCTTT.

This clonotype was seen many times. The genes are TRBV6-1 and TRBJ1-2; D is unclear. With 5 bases removed from V and 0 bases from J, the gap between germline ends came to 7 bases. The CDR3 has 13 residues. The V gene's germline CDR1 is MNHNS and CDR2 SASEGT. CDR3 nucleotides: TGTGCCAGCAGTCCAGCACCTAACTATGGCTACACCTTC. Its translation is CASSPAPNYGYTF.

The table lists this clonotype with many counts. This rearrangement joins TRBV11-2 to TRBJ2-7, with 8 bases identical to TRBD1. Germline loops: CDR1 SGHAT, CDR2 FQNNGV. This CDR3 region has 14 residues. The ends lost 5 bases at V and 6 bases at J; junction bases unmatched: 9. The CDR3 here is CASSLGQGRAEQYF. CDR3 DNA sequence: TGTGCCAGCAGCCTAGGACAGGGTAGGGCCGAGCAGTACTTC. The whole variable domain, remainder taken from reference TRBV11-2 and TRBJ2-7, is EAGVAQSPRYKIIEKRQSVAFWCNPISGHATLYWYQQILGQGPKLLIQFQNNGVVDDSQLPKDRFSAERLKGVDSTLKIQPAKLEDSAVYLCASSLGQGRAEQYFGPGTRLTVT.

This clonotype showed up many times. The chain employs TRBV27 and TRBJ2-5; 7 bases are shared with TRBD2. The germline V gene encodes CDR1 MNHEY and CDR2 SMNVEV (reference sequence). The V gene end was trimmed by 5 bases and the J gene end by 1 base; junction bases not matched to a gene: 10. The length of the CDR3 is 16 residues. DNA for the CDR3: TGTGCCAGCAGTCTCGCGGGACCGGGGGGCCAAGAGACCCAGTACTTC. This codes for CASSLAGPGGQETQYF.

This clonotype has more than one count but fewer than ten. This sequence may be a read error, since a much larger clone differs from it by one base. This chain joins TRBV6-2 or TRBV6-3 and TRBJ2-7; D possibly uses TRBD1 or TRBD2 (5 bases each). CDR3 length: 14 residues. CDR1 and CDR2 from the germline V gene are MNHEY and SVGEGT. DNA of the CDR3: TGTGTCAGCAGCCCCCTCGGGGACGAGGCCGAGCAGTACTTC. Amino acid sequence: CVSSPLGDEAEQYF.

This chain uses TRBV20-1 with TRBJ2-1; a weak D match, TRBD2 (6 bases). V was trimmed by 6 bases and J by 3 bases, leaving 18 bases between them. CDR1 and CDR2 from the germline V gene are DFQATT and SNEGSKA (reference sequence). The CDR3 length is 15 residues. CDR3 loop: CSAPRFGGNYNEQFF. In nucleotides, the CDR3 is TGCAGTGCGCCTCGTTTCGGGGGAAACTACAATGAGCAGTTCTTC.

This clonotype was recorded at least ten times. V gene TRBV11-2 combines with J gene TRBJ2-6; 9 nucleotides line up with TRBD1. Unmatched junction bases numbered 8, after V lost 5 bases and J lost 0 bases. CDR3 length equals 18 residues. CDR1 SGHAT and CDR2 FQNNGV come from the germline V gene. The CDR3 is CASSTQGALNSGANVLTF. CDR3 DNA sequence: TGTGCCAGCAGCACACAGGGGGCCTTGAACTCTGGGGCCAACGTCCTGACTTTC.

This clonotype came up many times. The chain links TRBV28 to TRBJ2-5; no definite D call. The V and J ends lost 5 bases and 4 bases respectively, with 8 bases between them. This CDR3 comprises 12 residues. Germline V gene sequence: CDR1 MDHEN, CDR2 SYDVKM. The CDR3 region is CASSGLRETQYF. The CDR3 DNA follows: TGTGCCAGCAGTGGTCTAAGAGAGACCCAGTACTTC.

The rearrangement links TRBV19 to TRBJ2-1; D remains unclear. This CDR3 has 15 amino acids. The V gene lost 7 bases and the J gene lost 0 bases, with 13 bases spanning the gap. CDR1 and CDR2 (germline): LNHDA, SQIVND (reference sequence). The CDR3 sequence: CASTPWASSYNEQFF. In nucleotides, the CDR3 is TGTGCCAGTACCCCCTGGGCCAGCTCCTACAATGAGCAGTTCTTC.

This chain connects TRBV3-1 to TRBJ2-1; a possible D gene is TRBD1 (5 bases). Trimming left V 2 bases short and J 9 bases short, with 11 bases between. This CDR3 region has 13 residues. Germline CDR1 is LGHDT and CDR2 is YNNKEL (reference sequence). CDR3 protein: CASSQYRSTEQFF. DNA for the CDR3: TGTGCCAGCAGCCAATACAGGTCTACTGAGCAGTTCTTC.

This clonotype was seen at least ten times. The chain uses TRBV2 and TRBJ1-3; D uncertain. V gave up 9 bases and J gave up 1 base, with 7 bases separating them. This CDR3 contains 12 residues. Germline lookup yields CDR1 SNHLY and CDR2 FYNNEI. The CDR3 sequence is CASRHSGNTIYF. CDR3 nucleotide sequence: TGTGCCAGTAGACATTCTGGAAACACCATATATTTT.

In this sample, this clonotype turned up many times. The genes are TRBV27 and TRBJ2-1; 11 positions match TRBD2. The CDR3 sequence is 16 residues long. The V and J ends lost 6 bases and 0 bases, in that order; junction bases with no gene match: 4. Per the germline V gene, CDR1 is MNHEY and CDR2 is SMNVEV (reference sequence). CDR3 amino acids: CASRDGLAGSYNEQFF. The CDR3 region has the DNA TGTGCCAGCAGAGATGGACTAGCGGGCTCCTACAATGAGCAGTTCTTC.

This sequence joins TRBV27 and TRBJ2-2; 8 positions agree with TRBD1. CDR1 and CDR2 (germline): MNHEY, SMNVEV (reference sequence). The V segment lost 11 bases and the J segment 4 bases; nucleotides outside the gene matches: 6. The CDR3 has 13 amino acids. Written as DNA, the CDR3 is TGTGCCTCTCAGGGGGCCATCACCGGGGAGCTGTTTTTT. Translating it yields CASQGAITGELFF.

This clonotype has a count of ten or more. The CDR3 reads CASSPLRAVYGYTF. The CDR3 nucleotides read TGTGCCAGCAGCCCACTGCGCGCTGTCTATGGCTACACCTTC. The genes are TRBV7-9 and TRBJ1-2, with unresolved D. The CDR3 loop spans 14 amino acids. CDR1 SEHNR and CDR2 FQNEAQ come from the germline V gene (reference sequence). Trimming stripped 5 bases from V and 4 bases from J, with 14 bases between.

The V gene is TRBV19, the J gene TRBJ2-3; D remains unclear. The CDR3 totals 13 residues. Trimming took off 4 bases at V and 6 bases at J, with 11 bases between the two ends. CDR1 LNHDA and CDR2 SQIVND come from the germline V gene (reference sequence). DNA of the CDR3: TGTGCCAGTAGTAACCAGGTGATGGATACGCAGTATTTT. Protein product: CASSNQVMDTQYF.

The chain is built from TRBV5-1 and TRBJ2-2; 9 positions agree with TRBD2. J lost 4 bases, V lost 7 bases, and 11 bases had no gene match. The germline V gene has CDR1 SGHRS and CDR2 YFSETQ. The CDR3 covers 16 residues. DNA for the CDR3: TGCGCCAGCGGAGGCCCTCTAGCGGGAAGCACCGGGGAGCTGTTTTTT. Translated, it gives CASGGPLAGSTGELFF. Full variable domain (remainder filled in from reference TRBV5-1 and TRBJ2-2): KAGVTQTPRYLIKTRGQQVTLSCSPISGHRSVSWYQQTPGQGLQFLFEYFSETQRNKGNFPGRFSGRQFSNSRSEMNVSTLELGDSALYLCASGGPLAGSTGELFFGEGSRLTVL.